This TCR beta chain was identified during a study of shared T cell receptors in the human thymus. CDR3 length equals 13 residues. V shed 3 bases, J shed 5 bases, and the junction held 2 bases outside the gene matches. CDR1 is MNHNS, CDR2 SASEGT, per germline. Using immunoSEQ multiplex PCR, the repertoire was profiled, and TCRdb retains in-frame clones only, with some absent. The table records more than 550,000 clones, roughly 86% of them present only once. These data were also filed under a second study, of human thymus T cells. This second study says: Thymic samples were excised during corrective heart operations. Apparent bias marked the V and J gene usage of thymic and blood repertoires.

This sequence originates from a boy under three years old with a congenital heart defect. The rearrangement joins TRBV6-1 to TRBJ2-7, with 9 bases identical to TRBD1. Material for sequencing was thymocytes. The CDR3 DNA follows: TGTGCCAGCAGTGAGACAGGGGGTGACGAGCAGTACTTC. It codes for CASSETGGDEQYF.